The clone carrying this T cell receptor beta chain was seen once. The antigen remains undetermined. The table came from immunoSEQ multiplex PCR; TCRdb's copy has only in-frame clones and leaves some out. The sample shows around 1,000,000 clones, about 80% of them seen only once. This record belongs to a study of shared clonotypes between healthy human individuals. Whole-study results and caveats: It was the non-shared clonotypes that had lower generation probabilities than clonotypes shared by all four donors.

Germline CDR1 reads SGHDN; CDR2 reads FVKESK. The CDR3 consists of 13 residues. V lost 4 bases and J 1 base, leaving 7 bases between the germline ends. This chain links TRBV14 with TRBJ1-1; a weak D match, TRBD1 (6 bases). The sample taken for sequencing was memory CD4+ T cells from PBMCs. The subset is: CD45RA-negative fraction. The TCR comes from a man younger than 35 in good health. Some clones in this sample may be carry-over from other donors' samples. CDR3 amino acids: CASSRDTNTEAFF. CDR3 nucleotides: TGTGCCAGCAGCCGGGACACGAACACTGAAGCTTTCTTT.